This T cell receptor (beta chain) was identified in a study of shared clonotypes between healthy human individuals. Study background: Donor ages ranged 18 to 49 years: a couple of women, a few men. Each donor's CD8 memory used one plate, CD8 naive two, each CD4 subset three. Study-wide findings and caveats: The sharing of 4.5% to 5.5% of naive CD4 clonotypes was seen across a few donors.

CDR1 and CDR2 from the germline V gene are SGHAT and FQNNGV. This CDR3 region has 13 residues. Trimming left V 6 bases short and J 3 bases short, with 12 bases between. Concerning this clone itself: Its antigen is not identified.

Naive CD8 cells were CD45RO-negative, positively selected for CCR7, excluding terminally differentiated effector memory CD45RA+ cells. Genomic DNA belonging to each subset was distributed in equal measure over several immunoSEQ plates. Libraries were prepared by immunoSEQ multiplex PCR; TCRdb keeps only in-frame clonotypes and omits some of them. This table holds roughly 2.1 million clones, 90% to 95% found once. This TCR was recovered from a young man in good health. Some clones in this sample may be carry-over from other donors' samples. The chain couples TRBV11-2 to TRBJ2-7; D assignment may be TRBD1 or TRBD2 (6 bases each). The sample consisted of naive CD8+ T cells from PBMCs. This CDR3 is CASRGGRYYEQYF. CDR3 bases: TGTGCCAGCAGGGGGGGCCGCTACTACGAGCAGTACTTC. Full variable domain (rest looked up from reference TRBV11-2 and TRBJ2-7): EAGVAQSPRYKIIEKRQSVAFWCNPISGHATLYWYQQILGQGPKLLIQFQNNGVVDDSQLPKDRFSAERLKGVDSTLKIQPAKLEDSAVYLCASRGGRYYEQYFGPGTRLTVT.